Sequencing of this T cell receptor beta chain was carried out in a study of T cell responses to AZD1222 COVID-19 vaccine. The germline V and J ends were trimmed by 3 bases and 4 bases, with 13 bases remaining between them. The CDR3 runs 14 residues. Germline CDR1 and CDR2: SGHTS and YDEGEE. Some clones are missing from TCRdb's copy, which holds only in-frame ones; the method was immunoSEQ multiplex PCR. The sample yields some 120,000 clones, 88% seen once. Study outcomes and limitations: Seropositive at baseline were only a handful of AZD1222 recipients. Across spike, vaccine-associated CD4 TCRs were found, dominant at 160-218 and 743-854. A mostly white British donor set with more females was recruited, and clonal diversity was possibly underestimated.

Points on this clone: Antigen unknown.

Pooling covered second doses at about 4 or about 12 weeks. The sequences come from peripheral blood, collected 28 days after the second AZD1222 dose. The clonotype comes from an adult who received the AZD1222 COVID-19 vaccine. The V and J genes are TRBV5-8 and TRBJ1-2; D is undetermined. This chain's CDR3 is CASSSTGIFYGYTF. The CDR3 DNA follows: TGTGCCAGCAGCTCAACCGGGATCTTCTATGGCTACACCTTC.